This T cell receptor beta chain was sequenced during a study of T cells in Graves' hyperthyroidism and ophthalmopathy. Per the germline V gene, CDR1 is SGHAT and CDR2 is FQNNGV. There are 15 residues in the CDR3. V dropped 5 bases and J dropped 3; count of bases not matched to a gene: 9. RNA transcripts yielded amplified TCR beta CDR3 regions. HTBI primers drove first-round RT-PCR of the TCR CDR3. TCRdb used MiXCR to reprocess the multiplex PCR reads, holding one entry per CDR3 protein. The data contain hundreds of thousands of distinct CDR3 sequences, 11% to 15% of them singletons. This clonotype has a count of ten or more.

The chain recombines TRBV11-2 with TRBJ2-7; 8 nucleotides align to TRBD2. This clonotype originated in a woman in her 30s with Graves' hyperthyroidism that later progressed to Graves' ophthalmopathy. Sequencing was performed on blood. CDR3 protein: CASSMGVAGSYEQYF. In DNA form, the CDR3 reads TGTGCCAGCAGCATGGGGGTAGCGGGAAGCTACGAGCAGTACTTC.